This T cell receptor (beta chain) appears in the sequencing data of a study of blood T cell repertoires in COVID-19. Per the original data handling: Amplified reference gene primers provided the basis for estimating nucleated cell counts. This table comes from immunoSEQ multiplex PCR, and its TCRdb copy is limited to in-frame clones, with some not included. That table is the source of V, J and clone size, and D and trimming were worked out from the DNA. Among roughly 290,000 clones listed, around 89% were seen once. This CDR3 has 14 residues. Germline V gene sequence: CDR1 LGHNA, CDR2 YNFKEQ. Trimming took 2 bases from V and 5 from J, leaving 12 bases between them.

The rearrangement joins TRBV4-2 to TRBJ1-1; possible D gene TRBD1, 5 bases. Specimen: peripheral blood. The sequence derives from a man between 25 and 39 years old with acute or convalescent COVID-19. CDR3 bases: TGTGCCAGCAGCCAACAGGGCAAGGGGACTGAAGCTTTCTTT. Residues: CASSQQGKGTEAFF.